The clone carrying this TCR beta chain was detected once. The data stem from a study of Ad26.COV2.S vaccination and SARS-CoV-2 variants. On the study more broadly: Participant was drawn from the COV1001 Ad26.COV2.S trial arm.

Germline V gene sequence: CDR1 SEHNR, CDR2 FQNEAQ (reference sequence). The V gene end was trimmed by 8 bases and the J gene end by 4 bases; junction bases not matched to a gene: 5. The CDR3 is 13 residues long. Repertoires were generated with immunoSEQ multiplex PCR, while TCRdb's copy carries only in-frame clones and drops some. The data contain under 300,000 clones, around 90% of them singletons. As to treatment: some 19 received Ad26.COV2.S at low or high dose, single or two shots; 5 received placebo; per-sample allocation not given. Repertoires come from day 63 after the first vaccine or placebo injection. At a Boston site, the person donating was an adult of 18-55 years. Wuhan-strain spike was delivered by a replication-incompetent Ad26 vector.

The sequencing here drew on peripheral blood, taken in a trial of Ad26.COV2.S vaccine versus placebo. The chain carries TRBV7-9 and TRBJ2-1; the match to TRBD2 covers 7 bases. This clonotype originated in a person between 18 and 65 years old who received the Ad26.COV2.S COVID-19 vaccine or a placebo. The CDR3 sequence is CASDYGRYNEQFF. The CDR3 DNA reads TGTGCCAGCGACTACGGGAGGTACAATGAGCAGTTCTTC.